This T cell receptor (beta chain) was captured in a study of T cell responses to AZD1222 COVID-19 vaccine. Germline V gene lookup returns CDR1 GTSNPN and CDR2 SVGIG (reference sequence). Trimming pared 2 bases from V and 0 bases from J, leaving 13 bases between. The CDR3 consists of 16 residues. Clones were read by immunoSEQ multiplex PCR, and TCRdb kept only the in-frame ones, dropping some. This sample has some 140,000 clones; about nine tenths occur once, and the top ten carry around a tenth. With regard to this clone: Its cognate antigen is unknown.

Study-wide points: Females made up more of the donors, who were largely white British, and clonal diversity may have come out too low. Repertoires were obtained solely post-peak T cell response.

This sequence was found in an adult who received the AZD1222 COVID-19 vaccine. The chain couples TRBV30 to TRBJ1-4; D unresolved. The specimen was peripheral blood, collected 28 days after the second AZD1222 dose. The CDR3 coding sequence is TGTGCCTGGAGTCCCTATTGGGGTGCAACTAATGAAAAACTGTTTTTT. Protein product: CAWSPYWGATNEKLFF.